One sample yielded the 20 T cell receptor beta chains listed below, sequenced in a study of a mutant IDH1 vaccine in newly diagnosed glioma. Time point specified: week 47, end of study. Mutant IDH1 20-mer peptide, at 300 ug, made up each vaccine dose, with topical imiquimod. No antigen has been identified for these receptors. Measured with immunoSEQ multiplex PCR; TCRdb has only the in-frame clones, and not every one. The sample carries some 50,000 clones, about 61% recorded once. Sample: peripheral blood mononuclear cells (PBMCs), taken from a glioma patient whose treatment included an IDH1 peptide vaccine. The receptors shown here come from a man in his forties with glioma. Some clones in this sample may be carry-over from other donors' samples.

The chain joins TRBV6-6 to TRBJ2-7, with D maybe TRBD1 (5 bases). The V gene lost 6 bases and the J gene lost 5 bases, with 11 bases spanning the gap. This CDR3 is built from 12 residues. CDR1 is MNHNY, CDR2 SVGAGI, per germline (reference sequence). CDR3: CASRADRDEQYF. CDR3 sequence (DNA): TGTGCCAGCAGAGCCGACAGAGACGAGCAGTACTTC.

This chain uses TRBV4-1 with TRBJ2-5, with unresolved D. V lost 4 bases to trimming and J lost 3 bases, with 15 bases between them. The CDR3 contains 15 residues. The germline CDR1 and CDR2 sequences are MGHRA and YSYEKL. The CDR3 nucleotides read TGCGCCAGCAGCCCTCAAGGACGAGAGAAAGAGACCCAGTACTTC. It specifies CASSPQGREKETQYF.

The V and J genes are TRBV29-1 and TRBJ2-7; 7 positions agree with TRBD1. Germline CDR1 SQVTM, CDR2 ANQGSEA. The ends lost 6 bases at V and 5 bases at J; junction bases unmatched: 10. The CDR3 is 13 residues long. CDR3 amino acids: CSVTGTNRNEQYF. For the CDR3, the DNA is TGCAGCGTGACAGGGACCAACAGGAACGAGCAGTACTTC.

This clone was seen a few times. The rearrangement links TRBV6-5 to TRBJ1-1; unclear D gene. In germline, CDR1 is MNHEY, CDR2 SVGAGI. Trimming took 0 bases from V and 3 from J, leaving 8 bases between them. CDR3 size: 14 residues. CDR3 DNA: TGTGCCAGCAGTTACTCCGCCGGGGACACTGAAGCTTTCTTT. Its protein product is CASSYSAGDTEAFF.

The J gene is TRBJ1-5, the V gene TRBV2, with D unresolved. This CDR3 has 15 amino acids. Trimming left V 5 bases short and J 0 bases short, with 11 bases between. The germline CDR1 and CDR2 sequences are SNHLY and FYNNEI. CDR3 sequence (DNA): TGTGCCAGCAGTCCCCAGGCCCATAGCAATCAGCCCCAGCATTTT. Translated, it gives CASSPQAHSNQPQHF.

The chain couples TRBV10-3 to TRBJ2-3, with TRBD2 matching 16 bases. J gave up 2 bases and V 9 bases, and 11 bases lay outside the gene matches. The CDR3 runs 18 residues. Germline V CDR1 and CDR2: ENHRY, SYGVKD. CDR3 region: CAIGGLAGGLGSTDTQYF. The CDR3 DNA is TGTGCCATTGGGGGACTAGCGGGGGGGCTTGGGTCCACAGATACGCAGTATTTT.

J is TRBJ2-7 and V is TRBV4-1, with TRBD1 identical over 7 bases. V was clipped by 3 bases and J by 5 bases; unmatched bases: 25. Germline CDR1 is MGHRA and CDR2 is YSYEKL. The length of the CDR3 is 20 residues. As DNA, the CDR3 is TGCGCCAGCAGCCAGCAGATCCGGGACAGTTCGCCCAGGGTGACCCACGAGCAGTACTTC. This gives the protein CASSQQIRDSSPRVTHEQYF.

V is TRBV7-9 and J is TRBJ2-1; D is perhaps TRBD2 (6 bases). This CDR3 region has 14 residues. Germline V gene sequence: CDR1 SEHNR, CDR2 FQNEAQ (reference sequence). V gave up 5 bases and J gave up 4 bases, with 12 bases separating them. CDR3 amino acids: CASSPVGGYNEQFF. CDR3 nucleotides: TGTGCCAGCAGCCCCGTCGGGGGTTACAATGAGCAGTTCTTC.

As DNA, the CDR3 is TGTGCCAGCATACCAGGGGGGCCTCACGAGCAGTACTTC. It is translated as CASIPGGPHEQYF. The chain employs TRBV2 and TRBJ2-7; D is possibly TRBD1 (7 bases). Trimming pared 7 bases from V and 5 bases from J, leaving 15 bases between. The CDR3 is 13 amino acids. The germline V gene encodes CDR1 SNHLY and CDR2 FYNNEI.

The rearrangement uses TRBV6-5 and TRBJ2-7; maybe TRBD2 (5 bases). The V and J ends lost 7 bases and 7 bases respectively, with 11 bases between them. The CDR3 runs 11 residues. The germline V gene encodes CDR1 MNHEY and CDR2 SVGAGI. CDR3: CASTHGGEQYF. DNA of the CDR3: TGTGCCAGCACTCACGGCGGGGAGCAGTACTTC.

The chain recombines TRBV27 with TRBJ2-5; D is perhaps TRBD2 (5 bases). The CDR3 contains 15 residues. The germline gives CDR1 MNHEY, CDR2 SMNVEV (reference sequence). V gave up 4 bases and J gave up 7 bases, with 19 bases separating them. CDR3 in DNA: TGTGCCAGCAGTTCCCACTCGACTTGGGCGGGGACCCAGTACTTC. This codes for CASSSHSTWAGTQYF.

The rearrangement uses TRBV6-5 and TRBJ1-1, with D possibly TRBD1 on 6 matching bases. The germline V gene has CDR1 MNHEY and CDR2 SVGAGI. The CDR3 length is 16 residues. Trimming removed 4 bases from V and 0 bases from J, with 15 bases in between. In DNA form, the CDR3 reads TGTGCCAGCAGTTCCCCCAGGCAGGGGTTGAACACTGAAGCTTTCTTT. It is translated as CASSSPRQGLNTEAFF.

This clone has more than one count but fewer than ten. The chain is built from TRBV5-1 and TRBJ2-1, with 9 bases lining up with TRBD1. This CDR3 is built from 18 residues. Germline trimming cut 4 bases from V and 4 bases from J; bases unmatched to any gene: 15. The germline V gene has CDR1 SGHRS and CDR2 YFSETQ. CDR3 DNA: TGCGCCAGCAGCCGGGGGACCAACAGGGGGCGACCGTACAATGAGCAGTTCTTC. It codes for CASSRGTNRGRPYNEQFF.

The J gene is TRBJ1-4, the V gene TRBV7-9, with 9 bases matching TRBD1. Germline CDR1 is SEHNR and CDR2 is FQNEAQ (reference sequence). The ends lost 1 base at V and 4 bases at J; junction bases unmatched: 4. The CDR3 runs 16 residues. DNA for the CDR3: TGTGCCAGCAGCTTAGTACAGGGGGCCGGTAATGAAAAACTGTTTTTT. Protein product: CASSLVQGAGNEKLFF.

The genes are TRBV10-1 and TRBJ1-4; 8 bases map to TRBD1. With V trimmed by 0 bases and J by 7 bases, 4 bases remained unmatched. This CDR3 contains 15 residues. Germline V gene data show CDR1 as WNHNN and CDR2 as SYGVQD (reference sequence). CDR3 sequence reads: CASSESGTGGEKLFF. The DNA for the CDR3 is TGCGCCAGCAGTGAGTCCGGGACAGGAGGTGAAAAACTGTTTTTT.

The J gene is TRBJ2-1, the V gene TRBV29-1; tentative D call: TRBD2 (7 bases). Germline values: CDR1 SQVTM, CDR2 ANQGSEA. The germline V and J ends were trimmed by 3 bases and 9 bases, with 12 bases remaining between them. This CDR3 comprises 12 residues. This CDR3 reads CSVEWGGAEQFF. For the CDR3, the DNA is TGCAGCGTTGAGTGGGGGGGGGCTGAGCAGTTCTTC.

The genes are TRBV20-1 and TRBJ2-5; no clear D. Looked up from germline, CDR1 is DFQATT and CDR2 is SNEGSKA (reference sequence). V was shortened by 0 bases and J by 11 bases, with 10 bases between the two germline ends. The CDR3 is 11 residues long. CDR3 in DNA: TGCAGTGCTAGAGATTGGCCCGAACAGTACTTC. Amino acids: CSARDWPEQYF.

The rearrangement joins TRBV2 to TRBJ1-5; 7 bases fit TRBD1. Trimming cost V 7 bases and J 2 bases; bases outside gene matches: 8. The CDR3 contains 15 residues. In germline, CDR1 is SNHLY, CDR2 FYNNEI. The CDR3 protein is CASKDNRGGNQPQHF. The CDR3 DNA follows: TGTGCCAGCAAGGATAACAGGGGCGGCAATCAGCCCCAGCATTTT.

This sequence joins TRBV5-5 and TRBJ1-4; D unresolved. The CDR3 spans 15 residues. Germline CDR1 and CDR2: SGHKS and YYEKEE (reference sequence). Trimming cost V 0 bases and J 5 bases, with 11 bases left between them. The CDR3 DNA reads TGTGCCAGCAGCTTGGTCTTAGTGGGGAATGAAAAACTGTTTTTT. Encoded protein: CASSLVLVGNEKLFF. The variable domain in full, completed from reference TRBV5-5 and TRBJ1-4, reads DAGVTQSPTHLIKTRGQQVTLRCSPISGHKSVSWYQQVLGQGPQFIFQYYEKEERGRGNFPDRFSARQFPNYSSELNVNALLLGDSALYLCASSLVLVGNEKLFFGSGTQLSVL.

The gene calls are TRBV30 and TRBJ2-7; D possibly matches TRBD1 or TRBD2 (6 bases each). This CDR3 spans 14 amino acids. Germline loops: CDR1 GTSNPN, CDR2 SVGIG (reference sequence). CDR3: CAWGAPNPPYEQYF. The DNA of the CDR3 is TGTGCTTGGGGGGCCCCAAACCCTCCCTACGAGCAGTACTTC.